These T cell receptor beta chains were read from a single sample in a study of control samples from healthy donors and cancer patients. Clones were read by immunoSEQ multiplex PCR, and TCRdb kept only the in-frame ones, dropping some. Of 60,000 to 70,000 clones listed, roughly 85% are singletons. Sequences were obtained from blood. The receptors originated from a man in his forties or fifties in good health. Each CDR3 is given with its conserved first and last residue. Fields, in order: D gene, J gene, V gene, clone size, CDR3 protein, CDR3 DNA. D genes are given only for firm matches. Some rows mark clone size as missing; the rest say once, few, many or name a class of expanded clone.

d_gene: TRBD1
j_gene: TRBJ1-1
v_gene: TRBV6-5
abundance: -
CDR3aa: CASSPPGQSEAFF
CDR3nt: TGTGCCAGCAGTCCGCCGGGACAGAGTGAAGCTTTCTTT

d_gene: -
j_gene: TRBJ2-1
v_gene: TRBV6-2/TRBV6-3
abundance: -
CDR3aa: CASSYTESSYNEQFF
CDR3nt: TGTGCCAGCAGTTACACAGAGAGCTCCTACAATGAGCAGTTCTTC

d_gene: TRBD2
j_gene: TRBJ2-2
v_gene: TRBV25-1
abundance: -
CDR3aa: CASSESDGRAAGELFF
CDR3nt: TGTGCCAGCAGTGAATCGGACGGGAGGGCCGCGGGGGAGCTGTTTTTT

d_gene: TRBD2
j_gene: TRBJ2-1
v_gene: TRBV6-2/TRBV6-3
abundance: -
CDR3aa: CASSTSGSFKFF
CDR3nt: TGTGCCAGCAGTACTAGCGGGAGTTTTAAGTTCTTC

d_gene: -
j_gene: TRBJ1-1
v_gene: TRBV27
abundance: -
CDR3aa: CASSPPGPTGPFF
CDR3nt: TGTGCCAGCAGCCCCCCCGGACCTACCGGGCCTTTCTTT

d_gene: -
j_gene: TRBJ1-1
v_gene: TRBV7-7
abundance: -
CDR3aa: CASSLDRNTEAFF
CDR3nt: TGTGCCAGCAGCTTAGACAGGAACACTGAAGCTTTCTTT

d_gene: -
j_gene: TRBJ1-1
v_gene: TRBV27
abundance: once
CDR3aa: CASSPGPSSLTEAFF
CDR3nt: TGTGCCAGCAGTCCAGGCCCCAGCTCGCTGACTGAAGCTTTCTTT

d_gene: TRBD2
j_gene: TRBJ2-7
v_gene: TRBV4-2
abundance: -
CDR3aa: CASSQGLAGAYEQYF
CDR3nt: TGTGCCAGCAGCCAAGGGCTAGCGGGGGCCTACGAGCAGTACTTC

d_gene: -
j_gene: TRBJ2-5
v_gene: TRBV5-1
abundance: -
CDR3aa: CASSGETQYF
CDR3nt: TGCGCCAGTTCGGGGGAGACCCAGTACTTC

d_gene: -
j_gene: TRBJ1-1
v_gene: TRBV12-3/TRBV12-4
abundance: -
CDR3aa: CASSLNRASEAFF
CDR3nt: TGTGCCAGCAGTTTAAATAGAGCGTCTGAAGCTTTCTTT

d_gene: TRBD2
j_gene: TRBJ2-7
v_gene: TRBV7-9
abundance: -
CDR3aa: CASSLSSGSYEQYF
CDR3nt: TGTGCCAGCAGCTTGAGTAGCGGGAGCTACGAGCAGTACTTC

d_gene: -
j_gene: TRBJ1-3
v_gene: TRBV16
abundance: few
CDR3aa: CASSLTQPGNTIYF
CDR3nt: TGTGCCAGCAGCCTGACACAGCCTGGAAACACCATATATTTT

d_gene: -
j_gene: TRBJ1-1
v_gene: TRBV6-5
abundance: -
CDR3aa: CASSYRTPAGNTEAFF
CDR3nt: TGTGCCAGCAGTTACAGGACACCAGCCGGAAACACTGAAGCTTTCTTT

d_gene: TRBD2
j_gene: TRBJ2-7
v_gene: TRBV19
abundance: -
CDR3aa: CASSSGGFSSYEQYF
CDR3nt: TGTGCCAGCTCTAGCGGGGGCTTTAGCTCCTACGAGCAGTACTTC

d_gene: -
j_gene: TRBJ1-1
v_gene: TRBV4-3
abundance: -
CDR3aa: CASSPRGVGEAFF
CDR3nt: TGCGCCAGCAGCCCGAGGGGGGTTGGTGAAGCTTTCTTT

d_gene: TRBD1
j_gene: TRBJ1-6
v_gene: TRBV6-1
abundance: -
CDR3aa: CASSARRDRDSFSYNSPLHF
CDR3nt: TGTGCCAGCAGTGCTCGTCGGGACAGGGACTCCTTCTCCTATAATTCACCCCTCCACTTT

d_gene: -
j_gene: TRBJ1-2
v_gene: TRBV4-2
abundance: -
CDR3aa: CASSQDPQEPYGYTF
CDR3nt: TGTGCCAGCAGCCAAGATCCACAGGAACCCTATGGCTACACCTTC

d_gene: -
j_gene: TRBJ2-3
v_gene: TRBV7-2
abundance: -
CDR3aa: CASSSPSTDTQYF
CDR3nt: TGTGCCAGCAGCTCCCCTAGCACAGATACGCAGTATTTT

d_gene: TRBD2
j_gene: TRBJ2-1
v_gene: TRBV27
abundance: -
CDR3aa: CASSSRTSGRYYNEQFF
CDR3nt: TGTGCCAGCAGTTCACGGACTAGCGGGAGGTACTACAATGAGCAGTTCTTC

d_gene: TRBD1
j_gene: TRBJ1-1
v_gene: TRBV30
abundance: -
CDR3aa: CAWSRQDRDLNTEAFF
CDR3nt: TGTGCCTGGAGTCGACAGGACAGGGACTTGAACACTGAAGCTTTCTTT

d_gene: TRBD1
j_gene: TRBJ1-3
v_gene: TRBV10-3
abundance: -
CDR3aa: CAIGTVKGNTIYF
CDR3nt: TGTGCCATCGGGACAGTGAAAGGAAACACCATATATTTT

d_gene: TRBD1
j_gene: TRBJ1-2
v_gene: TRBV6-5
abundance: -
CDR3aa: CASSYSNVNRGGGYTF
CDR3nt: TGTGCCAGCAGTTACTCGAATGTAAACAGGGGCGGGGGCTACACCTTC

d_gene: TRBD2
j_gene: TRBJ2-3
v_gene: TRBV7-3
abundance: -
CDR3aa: CASSSNSGGAADTQYF
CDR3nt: TGTGCCAGCAGCTCTAATAGCGGGGGGGCCGCCGATACGCAGTATTTT

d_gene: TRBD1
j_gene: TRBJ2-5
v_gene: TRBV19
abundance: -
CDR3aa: CASSGRDRVGETQYF
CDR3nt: TGTGCCAGTAGTGGAAGAGACAGGGTAGGAGAGACCCAGTACTTC

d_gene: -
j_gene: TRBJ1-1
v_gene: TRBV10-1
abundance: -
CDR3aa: CASSCMGDRLNEAFF
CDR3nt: TGCGCCAGCAGTTGTATGGGCGACAGGCTGAATGAAGCTTTCTTT

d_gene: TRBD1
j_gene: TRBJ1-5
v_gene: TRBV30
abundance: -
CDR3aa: CAWSKGVYKGAGQPQHF
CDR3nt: TGTGCCTGGAGTAAGGGGGTATATAAGGGGGCCGGGCAGCCCCAGCATTTT

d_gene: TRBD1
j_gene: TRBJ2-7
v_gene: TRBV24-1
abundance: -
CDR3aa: CATSDSQDRGDEQYF
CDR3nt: TGTGCCACCAGTGATTCCCAGGACAGGGGCGACGAGCAGTACTTC

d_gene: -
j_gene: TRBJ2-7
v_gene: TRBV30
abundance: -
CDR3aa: CAWAPRGYEQYF
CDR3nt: TGTGCCTGGGCCCCCAGGGGCTACGAGCAGTACTTC

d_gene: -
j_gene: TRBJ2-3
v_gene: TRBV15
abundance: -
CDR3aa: CATSKGSGTDTQYF
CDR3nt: TGTGCCACCAGCAAGGGGAGTGGCACAGATACGCAGTATTTT

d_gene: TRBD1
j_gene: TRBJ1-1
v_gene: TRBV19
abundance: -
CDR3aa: CASSRGTGYEDTEAFF
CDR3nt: TGTGCCAGTAGTCGGGGGACAGGGTATGAGGACACTGAAGCTTTCTTT

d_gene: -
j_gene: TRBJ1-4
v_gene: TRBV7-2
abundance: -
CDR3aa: CASSREAGRASEKLFF
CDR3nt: TGTGCCAGCAGCAGAGAGGCCGGCAGGGCGAGTGAAAAACTGTTTTTT

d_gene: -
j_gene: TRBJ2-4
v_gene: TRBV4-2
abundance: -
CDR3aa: CASSQTQEAKNIQYF
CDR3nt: TGTGCCAGCAGCCAAACTCAGGAAGCCAAAAACATTCAGTACTTC

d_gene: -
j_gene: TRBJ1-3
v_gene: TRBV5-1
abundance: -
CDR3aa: CASSPSTMSGNTIYF
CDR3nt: TGCGCCAGCAGCCCATCGACTATGTCTGGAAACACCATATATTTT

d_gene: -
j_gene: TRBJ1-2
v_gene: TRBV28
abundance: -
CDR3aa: CASSFLRIGQGKDGYTF
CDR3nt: TGTGCCAGCAGTTTCCTTAGGATAGGCCAGGGGAAAGATGGCTACACCTTC

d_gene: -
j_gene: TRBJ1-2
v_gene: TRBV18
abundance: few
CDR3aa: CASSPPAANYGYTF
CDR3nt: TGTGCCAGCTCACCACCGGCGGCTAACTATGGCTACACCTTC

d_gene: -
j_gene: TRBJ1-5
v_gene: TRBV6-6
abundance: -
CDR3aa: CASTIWAGNQPQHF
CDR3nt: TGTGCCAGCACTATTTGGGCAGGCAATCAGCCCCAGCATTTT

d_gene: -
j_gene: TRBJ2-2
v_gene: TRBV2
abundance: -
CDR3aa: CASNRRANTGELFF
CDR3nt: TGTGCCAGCAATCGGCGGGCGAACACCGGGGAGCTGTTTTTT

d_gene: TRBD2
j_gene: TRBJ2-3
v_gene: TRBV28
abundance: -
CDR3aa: CASRGLAGDEGTDTQYF
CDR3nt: TGTGCCAGCAGAGGACTAGCGGGAGATGAGGGGACAGATACGCAGTATTTT

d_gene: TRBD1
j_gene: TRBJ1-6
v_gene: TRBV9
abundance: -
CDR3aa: CASSVSDRGPNSPLHF
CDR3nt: TGTGCCAGCAGCGTAAGTGACAGGGGGCCGAATTCACCCCTCCACTTT

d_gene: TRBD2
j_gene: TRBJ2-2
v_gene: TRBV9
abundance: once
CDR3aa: CASSSGTSGVEELFF
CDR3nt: TGTGCCAGCAGTTCCGGGACTAGCGGGGTAGAGGAGCTGTTTTTT

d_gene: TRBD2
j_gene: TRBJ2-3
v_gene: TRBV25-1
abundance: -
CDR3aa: CASTASGVTDTQYF
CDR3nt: TGTGCCAGCACGGCTAGCGGGGTAACAGATACGCAGTATTTT

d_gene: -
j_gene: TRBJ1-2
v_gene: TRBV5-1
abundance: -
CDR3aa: CASSFLQDAFDGYTF
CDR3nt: TGCGCCAGCAGCTTCCTACAGGACGCCTTTGATGGCTACACCTTC

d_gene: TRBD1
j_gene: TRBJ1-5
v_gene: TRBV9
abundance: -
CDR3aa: CASSADRGQPQHF
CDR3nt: TGTGCCAGCAGCGCGGACAGGGGTCAGCCCCAGCATTTT

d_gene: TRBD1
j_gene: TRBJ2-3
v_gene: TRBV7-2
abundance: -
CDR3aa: CTSSRPLGTGSGTDTQYF
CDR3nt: TGTACCAGCAGTCGACCCCTCGGGACAGGGTCGGGAACAGATACGCAGTATTTT

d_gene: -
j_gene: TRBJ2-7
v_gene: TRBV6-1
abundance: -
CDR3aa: CASSDPAARGVSGEQYF
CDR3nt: TGTGCCAGCAGTGACCCAGCGGCTCGGGGAGTGTCAGGGGAGCAGTACTTC

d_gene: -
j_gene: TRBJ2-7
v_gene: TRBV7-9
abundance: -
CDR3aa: CASSLGGQIYEQYF
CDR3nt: TGTGCCAGCAGCTTGGGGGGACAAATATACGAGCAGTACTTC

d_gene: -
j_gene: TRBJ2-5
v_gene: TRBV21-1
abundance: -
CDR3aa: CASSKGIYLDRLARETQYF
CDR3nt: TGTGCCAGCAGCAAAGGTATTTATTTGGACAGGTTGGCCCGGGAGACCCAGTACTTC

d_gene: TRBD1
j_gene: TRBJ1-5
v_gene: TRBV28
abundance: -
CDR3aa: CASSLIPGQGGQPQHF
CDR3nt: TGTGCCAGCAGTCTTATACCGGGACAGGGCGGGCAGCCCCAGCATTTT

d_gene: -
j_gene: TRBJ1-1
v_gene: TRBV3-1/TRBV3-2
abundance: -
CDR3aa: CASSQIGGPPGAFF
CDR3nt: TGTGCCAGCAGCCAAATAGGGGGACCCCCGGGAGCTTTCTTT

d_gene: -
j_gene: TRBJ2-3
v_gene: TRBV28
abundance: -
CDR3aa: CASSPRDTQYF
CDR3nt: TGTGCCAGCAGTCCCCGGGATACGCAGTATTTT

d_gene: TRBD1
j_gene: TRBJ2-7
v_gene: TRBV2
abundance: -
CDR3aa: CARTGDTYEQYF
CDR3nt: TGTGCCAGGACAGGGGATACCTACGAGCAGTACTTC

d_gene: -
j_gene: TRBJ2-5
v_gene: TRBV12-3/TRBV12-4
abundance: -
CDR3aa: CASSLQGETQYF
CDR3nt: TGTGCCAGCAGTCTCCAGGGGGAGACCCAGTACTTC

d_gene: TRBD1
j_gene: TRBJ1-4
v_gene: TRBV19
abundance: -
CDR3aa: CASSLGQGNEKLFF
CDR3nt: TGTGCCAGTAGTCTCGGACAGGGAAATGAAAAACTGTTTTTT